The T cell receptor beta chain described here comes from a study of T cells in narcolepsy. In the case of this clone: Its antigen is still unknown.

Only in-frame clones appear in the TCRdb table, and some are missing; sequencing was by immunoSEQ multiplex PCR. Of under 40,000 clones detected, roughly 80% appear once; the ten largest clones hold over 1%. Broader study findings: No autoreactive T cell clone sequences appeared in some memory CD4+ repertoires.

The CDR3 has 14 amino acids. Germline CDR1 reads MNHEY; CDR2 reads SVGAGI. V gave up 4 bases and J gave up 6 bases; unmatched junction bases: 4. The chain links TRBV6-5 to TRBJ1-4; TRBD1 aligns across 8 bases. The sequenced material came from CD45RA- memory CD4+ T cells from PBMCs. The receptor was derived from a human donor with narcolepsy. CDR3 region: CASSLGTGHEKLFF. CDR3 sequence (DNA): TGTGCCAGCAGTTTGGGGACAGGCCATGAAAAACTGTTTTTT.